The 25 T cell receptor beta chains below were found in one sample sequenced in a study of response to subunit inactivated influenza vaccine. TCRdb recomputed calls from the RT-PCR reads with MiXCR, one row per CDR3 protein. The table includes over 650,000 distinct CDR3 sequences, around a sixth detected once. The sample here was PBMCs from blood, taken 5 to 6 days after vaccination. These receptors all come from a man in his forties or fifties who received an inactivated influenza vaccine.

The sample holds a few counts of this clonotype. This CDR3 reads CATSDSGGEQYF. In DNA form, the CDR3 reads TGTGCCACCAGTGATTCGGGGGGCGAGCAGTACTTC. The chain is built from TRBV24-1 and TRBJ2-7; 7 bases are shared with TRBD2. The CDR3 is 12 amino acids. Germline V gene lookup returns CDR1 KGHDR and CDR2 SFDVKD. V gave up 2 bases and J gave up 6 bases; unmatched junction bases: 0.

The chain joins TRBV27 to TRBJ1-4; 7 nucleotides match TRBD1. The CDR3 spans 16 residues. Per the germline V gene, CDR1 is MNHEY and CDR2 is SMNVEV (reference sequence). Trimming removed 5 bases from V and 8 bases from J; junction bases left unmatched: 14. As DNA, the CDR3 is TGTGCCAGCAGTCCGAGACAGGGTCTGAGATGGGAAAAACTGTTTTTT. This encodes CASSPRQGLRWEKLFF.

In this sample, this clonotype turned up many times. The chain joins TRBV12-3 or TRBV12-4 to TRBJ2-1; 8 nucleotides align to TRBD2. J gave up 4 bases and V 5 bases, and 10 bases lay outside the gene matches. CDR3 size: 16 residues. As DNA, the CDR3 is TGTGCCAGCAGTCCTCGGATATTAGCGGGGTACAATGAGCAGTTCTTC. It encodes CASSPRILAGYNEQFF.

The chain couples TRBV7-9 to TRBJ2-2, with unresolved D. CDR3 size: 16 residues. From germline, CDR1 is SEHNR and CDR2 FQNEAQ (reference sequence). Trimming left V 4 bases short and J 7 bases short, with 19 bases between. The CDR3 spells CASSSIPPNLGGELFF. CDR3 in DNA: TGTGCCAGCAGCTCGATCCCCCCCAATTTGGGCGGGGAGCTGTTTTTT.

The chain links TRBV6-1 to TRBJ2-6; no clear D gene. V lost 9 bases to trimming and J lost 0 bases, with 9 bases between them. The CDR3 covers 14 residues. Germline CDR1 reads MNHNS; CDR2 reads SASEGT. As DNA, the CDR3 is TGTGCCAGTGGGTCCCCCTCTGGGGCCAACGTCCTGACTTTC. It encodes CASGSPSGANVLTF.

In this sample, this clonotype turned up a few times. This chain links TRBV6-5 with TRBJ1-4, with TRBD1 matching 9 bases. The CDR3 sequence is 13 residues long. Trimming took 4 bases from V and 7 from J; bases not matched to a gene: 1. Germline-derived CDR1 and CDR2 are MNHEY and SVGAGI. CDR3 amino acids: CASSWDRAEKLFF. DNA of the CDR3: TGTGCCAGCAGTTGGGACAGGGCTGAAAAACTGTTTTTT.

This clonotype was observed a few times. The V and J genes are TRBV27 and TRBJ2-7; a possible D gene is TRBD2 (5 bases). Germline V gene sequence: CDR1 MNHEY, CDR2 SMNVEV (reference sequence). The CDR3 extends over 16 amino acids. Trimming left V 3 bases short and J 2 bases short, with 17 bases between. The CDR3 here is CASSFEVASGPYEQYF. In nucleotides, the CDR3 is TGTGCCAGCAGTTTCGAGGTGGCGAGCGGCCCCTACGAGCAGTACTTC.

The V call is TRBV6-5, the J call TRBJ2-2, with 7 bases fitting TRBD1. This CDR3 spans 16 amino acids. CDR1 is MNHEY, CDR2 SVGAGI, per germline. V shed 4 bases, J shed 0 bases, and the junction held 5 bases outside the gene matches. The CDR3 reads CASSFRQGTNTGELFF. DNA of the CDR3: TGTGCCAGCAGTTTCCGACAGGGAACGAACACCGGGGAGCTGTTTTTT.

The chain uses TRBV6-1 and TRBJ2-2, with D perhaps matching TRBD1 (5 bases). V shed 3 bases and J shed 6 bases, with 11 bases lying between them. Germline V lookup: CDR1 MNHNS, CDR2 SASEGT. CDR3 size: 14 residues. The CDR3 coding sequence is TGTGCCAGCAGTGAGCTGGGGCAGGCCGGGGAGCTGTTTTTT. Its protein product is CASSELGQAGELFF.

The chain carries TRBV7-2 and TRBJ2-7; D uncertain. Germline CDR1 reads SGHTA; CDR2 reads FQGNSA. Between the trimmed V and J ends, which lost 4 bases and 6 bases, there was a span of 13 bases. The CDR3 runs to 13 residues. The CDR3 nucleotides read TGTGCCAGCAGCTGGGATGGGGTGAGCGAGCAGTACTTC. Encoded protein: CASSWDGVSEQYF.

This chain connects TRBV11-3 to TRBJ2-5; D is uncertain. CDR3 size: 16 residues. Germline assignment: CDR1 SGHNT and CDR2 YENEEA. Trimming left V 1 base short and J 1 base short, with 13 bases between. The CDR3: CASSLGGTQSQETQYF. The CDR3 DNA follows: TGTGCCAGCAGCTTAGGGGGTACTCAATCCCAAGAGACCCAGTACTTC.

This clonotype was seen only a few times. This chain connects TRBV10-3 to TRBJ2-1; no definite D call. Germline CDR1 and CDR2: ENHRY and SYGVKD. V lost 2 bases to trimming and J lost 13 bases, with 15 bases between them. This CDR3 contains 13 residues. This CDR3 reads CAISEVGASNQFF. DNA for the CDR3: TGTGCCATCAGTGAGGTTGGAGCCTCAAATCAGTTCTTC.

The table lists this clonotype with a few counts. Here the CDR3 DNA reads TGTGCCAGCAATTCGATAGGGCTAGCGGGAGAGACGAACACCGGGGAGCTGTTTTTT. Protein sequence: CASNSIGLAGETNTGELFF. V gene TRBV28 combines with J gene TRBJ2-2; 10 bases line up with TRBD2. Germline CDR1 reads MDHEN; CDR2 reads SYDVKM. The CDR3 is 19 residues long. The V segment lost 7 bases and the J segment 0 bases; nucleotides outside the gene matches: 14.

This chain links TRBV6-2 or TRBV6-3 with TRBJ2-3; possibly TRBD1 for D (5 bases). The CDR3 extends over 14 amino acids. Germline-derived CDR1 and CDR2 are MNHEY and SVGEGT. The ends were cut back, 7 bases at V and 1 base at J, with 12 bases in the middle. CDR3 in amino acids: CASTNGRGTDTQYF. Here the CDR3 DNA reads TGTGCCAGCACTAACGGCAGGGGCACAGATACGCAGTATTTT.

The chain uses TRBV2 and TRBJ2-1, with no clear D. This CDR3 region has 15 residues. V was shortened by 3 bases and J by 0 bases, with 9 bases between the two germline ends. Germline V lookup: CDR1 SNHLY, CDR2 FYNNEI. Here the CDR3 reads CASSDRSNSYNEQFF. The CDR3 bases are TGTGCCAGCAGTGATAGGTCAAACTCCTACAATGAGCAGTTCTTC.

The CDR3 is CASSPAYLTSGGTPGTDTQYF. CDR3 sequence (DNA): TGTGCCAGCAGTCCCGCTTACCTTACTAGCGGGGGTACGCCGGGCACAGATACGCAGTATTTT. The rearrangement joins TRBV6-2 or TRBV6-3 to TRBJ2-3, with TRBD2 matching over 11 bases. The germline V gene encodes CDR1 MNHEY and CDR2 SVGEGT. There are 21 residues in the CDR3. V was clipped by 5 bases and J by 1 base; unmatched bases: 20.

The J gene is TRBJ2-7, the V gene TRBV29-1; D perhaps matches TRBD1 (5 bases). The CDR3 contains 13 residues. Germline CDR1 and CDR2: SQVTM and ANQGSEA. Trimming removed 5 bases at V and 1 base at J, with 12 bases between. The CDR3 here is CSVTAGQSYEQYF. CDR3 nucleotides: TGCAGCGTTACGGCAGGGCAATCCTACGAGCAGTACTTC.

This clonotype was detected a few times. The chain couples TRBV20-1 to TRBJ1-1; D perhaps matches TRBD1 (5 bases). Germline CDR1 reads DFQATT; CDR2 reads SNEGSKA (reference sequence). V lost 6 bases to trimming and J lost 5 bases, with 13 bases between them. This CDR3 has 12 amino acids. As DNA, the CDR3 is TGCAGTGCGGGCAGGGAGACAACTGAAGCTTTCTTT. Translated: CSAGRETTEAFF.

This clonotype was detected ten times or more. This sequence joins TRBV20-1 and TRBJ2-1; no clear D gene. Germline V CDR1 and CDR2: DFQATT, SNEGSKA (reference sequence). CDR3 length: 13 residues. V shed 1 base and J shed 6 bases, with 10 bases lying between them. The CDR3, as DNA: TGCAGTGCTAGAGGGGGAACCGTCAATGAGCAGTTCTTC. Translating gives CSARGGTVNEQFF.

This clonotype was seen at least ten times. The chain carries TRBV5-1 and TRBJ2-5; TRBD2 matches at 9 bases. The germline CDR1 and CDR2 sequences are SGHRS and YFSETQ. The trim removed 4 bases at V and 5 bases at J, leaving 6 bases unmatched. There are 14 residues in the CDR3. The CDR3 loop is CASSTGTSRETQYF. CDR3 sequence (DNA): TGCGCCAGCAGCACCGGGACTAGCAGGGAGACCCAGTACTTC.

V gene TRBV11-1 combines with J gene TRBJ2-1, with 12 bases identical to TRBD2. The length of the CDR3 is 19 residues. In germline, CDR1 is SGHAT, CDR2 FQDESV (reference sequence). V was pared by 4 bases and J by 0 bases, with 10 bases of the junction left unmatched. CDR3 loop: CASSSGLAGQSYSYNEQFF. CDR3 DNA sequence: TGTGCCAGCAGCTCAGGACTAGCGGGACAATCGTACTCCTACAATGAGCAGTTCTTC.

The chain carries TRBV6-1 and TRBJ2-7; 10 bases agree with TRBD2. Germline V gene data show CDR1 as MNHNS and CDR2 as SASEGT. J was trimmed by 1 base and V by 6 bases; bases with no gene match: 9. CDR3 length: 16 residues. Written as DNA, the CDR3 is TGTGCCAGCAGCCCCGGCGAGCGGGGGGGTTCCTACGAGCAGTACTTC. It codes for CASSPGERGGSYEQYF.

Ten or more counts support this clonotype. The J gene is TRBJ2-7, the V gene TRBV10-3, with TRBD2 matching over 12 bases. Germline CDR1 and CDR2: ENHRY and SYGVKD. V gave up 8 bases and J gave up 1 base; unmatched junction bases: 6. CDR3 length: 15 amino acids. CDR3 sequence (DNA): TGTGCCATCTCCGGGACTAGCGGGTCTTCCTACGAGCAGTACTTC. Amino acid sequence: CAISGTSGSSYEQYF.

The rearrangement joins TRBV29-1 to TRBJ1-1; 7 bases match TRBD1. Trimming took 4 bases from V and 9 from J; bases not matched to a gene: 11. The CDR3 length is 13 residues. Germline CDR1 SQVTM, CDR2 ANQGSEA. This chain's CDR3 is CSVGTGGNLKAFF. The DNA of the CDR3 is TGCAGCGTTGGGACAGGCGGTAATTTAAAAGCTTTCTTT.

This clonotype showed up many times. This chain connects TRBV29-1 to TRBJ2-1; TRBD2 matches 9 bases. The CDR3 runs to 16 residues. V lost 7 bases and J lost 2; bases outside the gene matches: 12. Per germline, CDR1 SQVTM and CDR2 ANQGSEA. The CDR3 spells CSGSSHIAGAYNEQFF. The DNA of the CDR3 is TGCAGCGGTTCATCCCACATAGCGGGAGCCTACAATGAGCAGTTCTTC.